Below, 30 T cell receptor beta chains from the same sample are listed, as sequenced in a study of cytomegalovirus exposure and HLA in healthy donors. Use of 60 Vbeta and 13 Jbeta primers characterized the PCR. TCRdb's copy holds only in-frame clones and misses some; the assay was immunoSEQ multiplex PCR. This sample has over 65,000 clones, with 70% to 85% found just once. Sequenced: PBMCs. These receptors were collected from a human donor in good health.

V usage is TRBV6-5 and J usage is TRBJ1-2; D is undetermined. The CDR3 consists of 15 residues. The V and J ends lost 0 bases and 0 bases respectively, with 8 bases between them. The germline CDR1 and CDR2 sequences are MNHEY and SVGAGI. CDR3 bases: TGTGCCAGCAGTTACTCGGGCAGTACTAACTATGGCTACACCTTC. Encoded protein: CASSYSGSTNYGYTF.

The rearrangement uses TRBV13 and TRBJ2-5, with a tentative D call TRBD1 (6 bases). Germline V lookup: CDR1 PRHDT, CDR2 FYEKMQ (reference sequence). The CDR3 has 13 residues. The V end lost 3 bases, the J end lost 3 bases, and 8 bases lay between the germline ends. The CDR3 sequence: CASSFAGEETQYF. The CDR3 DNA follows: TGTGCCAGCAGCTTTGCAGGGGAAGAGACCCAGTACTTC. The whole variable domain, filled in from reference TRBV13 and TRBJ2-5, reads AAGVIQSPRHLIKEKRETATLKCYPIPRHDTVYWYQQGPGQDPQFLISFYEKMQSDKGSIPDRFSAQQFSDYHSELNMSSLELGDSALYFCASSFAGEETQYFGPGTRLLVL.

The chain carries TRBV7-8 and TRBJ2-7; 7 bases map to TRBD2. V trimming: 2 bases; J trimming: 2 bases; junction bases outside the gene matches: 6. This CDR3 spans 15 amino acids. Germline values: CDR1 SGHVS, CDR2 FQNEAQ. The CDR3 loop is CASSLLAGEAYEQYF. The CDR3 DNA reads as TGTGCCAGCAGCTTACTCGCGGGGGAGGCCTACGAGCAGTACTTC.

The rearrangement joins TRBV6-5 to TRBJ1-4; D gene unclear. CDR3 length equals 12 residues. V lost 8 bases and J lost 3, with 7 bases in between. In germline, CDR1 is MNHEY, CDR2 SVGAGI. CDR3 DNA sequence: TGTGCCAGCGCGGGATCTAATGAAAAACTGTTTTTT. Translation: CASAGSNEKLFF.

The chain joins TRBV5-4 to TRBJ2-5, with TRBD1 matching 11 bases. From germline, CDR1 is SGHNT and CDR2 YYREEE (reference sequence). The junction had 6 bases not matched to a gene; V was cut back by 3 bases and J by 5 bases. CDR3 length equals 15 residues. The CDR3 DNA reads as TGTGCCAGCAGCTCAACCGGGACAGGGGGGGAGACCCAGTACTTC. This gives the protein CASSSTGTGGETQYF. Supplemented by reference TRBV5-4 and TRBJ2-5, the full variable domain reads ETGVTQSPTHLIKTRGQQVTLRCSSQSGHNTVSWYQQALGQGPQFIFQYYREEENGRGNFPPRFSGLQFPNYSSELNVNALELDDSALYLCASSSTGTGGETQYFGPGTRLLVL.

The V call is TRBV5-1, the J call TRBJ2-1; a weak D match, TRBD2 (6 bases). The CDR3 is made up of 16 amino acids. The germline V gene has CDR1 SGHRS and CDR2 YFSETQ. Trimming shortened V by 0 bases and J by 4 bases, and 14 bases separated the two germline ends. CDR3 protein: CASSLVELASYNEQFF. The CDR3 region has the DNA TGCGCCAGCAGCTTGGTAGAACTAGCTTCTTACAATGAGCAGTTCTTC.

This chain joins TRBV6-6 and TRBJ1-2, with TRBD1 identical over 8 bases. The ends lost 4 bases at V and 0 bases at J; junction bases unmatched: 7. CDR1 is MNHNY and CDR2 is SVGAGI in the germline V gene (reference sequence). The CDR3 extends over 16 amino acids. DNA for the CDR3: TGTGCCAGCAGTTTCCCAACAGGGGGAGCTAACTATGGCTACACCTTC. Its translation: CASSFPTGGANYGYTF.

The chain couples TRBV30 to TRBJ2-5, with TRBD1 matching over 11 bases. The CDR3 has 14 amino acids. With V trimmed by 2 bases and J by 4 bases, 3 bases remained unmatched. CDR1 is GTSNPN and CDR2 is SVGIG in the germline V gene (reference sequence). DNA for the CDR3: TGTGCCTGGAGTACGGGACAGGGGGTAGAGACCCAGTACTTC. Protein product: CAWSTGQGVETQYF.

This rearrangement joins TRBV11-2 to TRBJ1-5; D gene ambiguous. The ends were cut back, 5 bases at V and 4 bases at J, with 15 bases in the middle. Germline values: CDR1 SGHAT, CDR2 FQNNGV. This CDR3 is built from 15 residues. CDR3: CASSHKAGTNQPQHF. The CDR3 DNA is TGTGCCAGCAGCCATAAGGCGGGAACTAATCAGCCCCAGCATTTT.

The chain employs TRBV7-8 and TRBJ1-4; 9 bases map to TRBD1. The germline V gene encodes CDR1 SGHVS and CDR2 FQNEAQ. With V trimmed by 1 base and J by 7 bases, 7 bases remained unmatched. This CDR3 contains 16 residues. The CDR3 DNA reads TGTGCCAGCAGCTTAGGAAGGGACAGGGCGGGTGAAAAACTGTTTTTT. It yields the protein CASSLGRDRAGEKLFF. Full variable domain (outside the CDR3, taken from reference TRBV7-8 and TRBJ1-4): GAGVSQSPRYKVAKRGQDVALRCDPISGHVSLFWYQQALGQGPEFLTYFQNEAQLDKSGLPSDRFFAERPEGSVSTLKIQRTQQEDSAVYLCASSLGRDRAGEKLFFGSGTQLSVL.

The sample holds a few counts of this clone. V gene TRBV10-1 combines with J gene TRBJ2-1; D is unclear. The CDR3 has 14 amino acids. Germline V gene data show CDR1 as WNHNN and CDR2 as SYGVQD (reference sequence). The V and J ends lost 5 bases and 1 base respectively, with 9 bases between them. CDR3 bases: TGCGCCAGCAGTCCCGCGAAGTCCTACAATGAGCAGTTCTTC. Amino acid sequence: CASSPAKSYNEQFF.

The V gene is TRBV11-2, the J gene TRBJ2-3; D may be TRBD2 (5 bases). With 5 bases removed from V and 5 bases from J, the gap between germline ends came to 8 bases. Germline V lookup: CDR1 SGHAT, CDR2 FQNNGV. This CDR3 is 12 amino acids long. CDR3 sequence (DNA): TGTGCCAGCAGCATTAGCGTAGATACGCAGTATTTT. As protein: CASSISVDTQYF.

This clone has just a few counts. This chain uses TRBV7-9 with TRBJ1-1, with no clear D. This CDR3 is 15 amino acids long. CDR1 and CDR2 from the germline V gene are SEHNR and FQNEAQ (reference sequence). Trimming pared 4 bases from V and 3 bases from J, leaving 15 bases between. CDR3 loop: CASSSPGKRDTEAFF. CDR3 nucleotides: TGTGCCAGCAGCTCCCCCGGGAAGAGGGACACTGAAGCTTTCTTT. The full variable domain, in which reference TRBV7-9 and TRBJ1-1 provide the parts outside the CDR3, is DTGVSQNPRHKITKRGQNVTFRCDPISEHNRLYWYRQTLGQGPEFLTYFQNEAQLEKSRLLSDRFSAERPKGSFSTLEIQRTEQGDSAMYLCASSSPGKRDTEAFFGQGTRLTVV.

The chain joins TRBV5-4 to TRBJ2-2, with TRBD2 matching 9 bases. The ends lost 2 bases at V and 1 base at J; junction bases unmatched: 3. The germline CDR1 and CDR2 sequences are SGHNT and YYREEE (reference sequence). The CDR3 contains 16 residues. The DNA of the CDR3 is TGTGCCAGCAGCTTTAGCGGGGGTTGGAACACCGGGGAGCTGTTTTTT. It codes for CASSFSGGWNTGELFF.

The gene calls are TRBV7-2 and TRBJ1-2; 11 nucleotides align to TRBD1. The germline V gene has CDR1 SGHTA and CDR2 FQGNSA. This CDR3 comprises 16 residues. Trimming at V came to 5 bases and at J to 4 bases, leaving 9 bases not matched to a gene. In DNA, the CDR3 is TGTGCCAGCAGCCCCGGGGGGACAGGGGGTTCCTATGGCTACACCTTC. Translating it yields CASSPGGTGGSYGYTF.

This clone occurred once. In DNA, the CDR3 is TGTGCCAGCAGCTTAGGCAGGGTGGGTCAGCCCCAGCATTTT. It specifies CASSLGRVGQPQHF. The chain employs TRBV13 and TRBJ1-5, with D perhaps matching TRBD1 (5 bases). The germline V gene encodes CDR1 PRHDT and CDR2 FYEKMQ (reference sequence). V shed 0 bases and J shed 6 bases, with 9 bases lying between them. The CDR3 length is 14 residues.

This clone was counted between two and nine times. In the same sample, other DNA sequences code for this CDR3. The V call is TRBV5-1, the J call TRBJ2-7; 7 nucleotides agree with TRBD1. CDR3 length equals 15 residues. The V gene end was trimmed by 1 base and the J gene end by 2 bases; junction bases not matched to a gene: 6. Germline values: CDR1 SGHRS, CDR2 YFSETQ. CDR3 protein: CASSLRGTETYEQYF. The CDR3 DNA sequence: TGCGCCAGCAGCTTGAGGGGGACAGAGACCTACGAGCAGTACTTC.

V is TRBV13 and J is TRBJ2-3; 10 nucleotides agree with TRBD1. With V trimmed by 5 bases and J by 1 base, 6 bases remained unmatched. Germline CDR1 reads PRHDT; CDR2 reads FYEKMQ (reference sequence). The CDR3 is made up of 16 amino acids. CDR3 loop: CASSPVGTGGTDTQYF. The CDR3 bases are TGTGCCAGCAGCCCCGTCGGGACAGGGGGCACAGATACGCAGTATTTT.

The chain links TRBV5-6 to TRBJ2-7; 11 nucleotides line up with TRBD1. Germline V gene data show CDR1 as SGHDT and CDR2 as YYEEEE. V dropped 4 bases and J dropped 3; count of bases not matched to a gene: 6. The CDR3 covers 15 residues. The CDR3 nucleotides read TGTGCCAGCAGCCGACCAGGGACAGGGGGCTACGAGCAGTACTTC. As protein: CASSRPGTGGYEQYF.

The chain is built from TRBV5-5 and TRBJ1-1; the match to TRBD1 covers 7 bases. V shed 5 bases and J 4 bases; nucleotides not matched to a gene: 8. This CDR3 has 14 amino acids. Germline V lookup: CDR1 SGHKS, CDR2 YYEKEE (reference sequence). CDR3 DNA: TGTGCCAGCAGGTACGGGACAGCGGGCACTGAAGCTTTCTTT. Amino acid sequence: CASRYGTAGTEAFF.

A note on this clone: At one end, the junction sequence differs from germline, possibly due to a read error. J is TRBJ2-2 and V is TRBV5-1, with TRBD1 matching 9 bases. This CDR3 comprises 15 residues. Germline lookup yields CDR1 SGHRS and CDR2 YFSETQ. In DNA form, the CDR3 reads TGCGCCAGCAGGACCGGGACAGGGTCCACCGAGGAGCTGTTTTTT. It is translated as CASRTGTGSTEELFF.

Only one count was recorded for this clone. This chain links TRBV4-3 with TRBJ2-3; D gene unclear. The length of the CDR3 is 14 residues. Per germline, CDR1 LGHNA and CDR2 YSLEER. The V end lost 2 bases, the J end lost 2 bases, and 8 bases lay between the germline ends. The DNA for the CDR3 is TGCGCCAGCAGCCAATCTCAGGTCACAGATACGCAGTATTTT. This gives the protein CASSQSQVTDTQYF.

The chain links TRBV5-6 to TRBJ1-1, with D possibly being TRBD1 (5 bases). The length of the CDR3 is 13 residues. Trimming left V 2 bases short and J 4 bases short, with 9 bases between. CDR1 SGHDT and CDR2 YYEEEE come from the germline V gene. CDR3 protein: CASSLARVTEAFF. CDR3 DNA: TGTGCCAGCAGCTTAGCCAGGGTCACTGAAGCTTTCTTT.

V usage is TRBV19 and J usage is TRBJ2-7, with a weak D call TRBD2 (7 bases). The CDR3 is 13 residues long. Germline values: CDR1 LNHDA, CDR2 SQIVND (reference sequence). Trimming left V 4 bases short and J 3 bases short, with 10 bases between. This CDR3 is CASSTGGRYEQYF. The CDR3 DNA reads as TGTGCCAGTAGTACCGGGGGGCGCTACGAGCAGTACTTC.

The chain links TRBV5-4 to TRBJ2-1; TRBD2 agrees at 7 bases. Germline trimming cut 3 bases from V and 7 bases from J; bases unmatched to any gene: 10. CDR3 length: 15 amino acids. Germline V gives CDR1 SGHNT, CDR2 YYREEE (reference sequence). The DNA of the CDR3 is TGTGCCAGCAGCTGGACTAGGTCGAAGGGGAATGAGCAGTTCTTC. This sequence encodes CASSWTRSKGNEQFF.

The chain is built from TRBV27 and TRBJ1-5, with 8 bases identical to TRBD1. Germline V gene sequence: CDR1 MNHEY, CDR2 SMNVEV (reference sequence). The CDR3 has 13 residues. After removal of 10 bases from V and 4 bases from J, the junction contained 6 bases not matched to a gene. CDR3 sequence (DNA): TGTGCCATCTCCAGGGGGCCGAATCAGCCCCAGCATTTT. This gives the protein CAISRGPNQPQHF.

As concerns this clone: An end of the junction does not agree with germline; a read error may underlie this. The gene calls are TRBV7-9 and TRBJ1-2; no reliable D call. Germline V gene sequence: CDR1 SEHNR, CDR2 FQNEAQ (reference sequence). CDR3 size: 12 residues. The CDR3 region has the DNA TGTTCCAGCAGCTTGAGGGCGGCTGGCTACACCTTC. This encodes CSSSLRAAGYTF.

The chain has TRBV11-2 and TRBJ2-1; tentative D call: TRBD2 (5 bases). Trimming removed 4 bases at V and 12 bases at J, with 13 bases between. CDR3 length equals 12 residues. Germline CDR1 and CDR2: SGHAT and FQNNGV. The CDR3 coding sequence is TGTGCCAGCAGCTCTGACGGGGTCACGCAGTTCTTC. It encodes CASSSDGVTQFF.

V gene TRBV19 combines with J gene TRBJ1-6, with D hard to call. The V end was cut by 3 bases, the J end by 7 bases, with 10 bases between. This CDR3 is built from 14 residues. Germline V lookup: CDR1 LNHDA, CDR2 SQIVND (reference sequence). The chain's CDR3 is CASSMGTGNSPLHF. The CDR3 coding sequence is TGTGCCAGTAGTATGGGTACCGGGAATTCACCCCTCCACTTT.

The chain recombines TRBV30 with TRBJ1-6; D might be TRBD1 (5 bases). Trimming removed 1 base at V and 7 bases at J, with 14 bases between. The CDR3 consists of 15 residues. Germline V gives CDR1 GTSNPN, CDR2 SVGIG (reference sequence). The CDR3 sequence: CAWSESGAPNSPLHF. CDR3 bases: TGTGCCTGGAGTGAGAGTGGGGCCCCCAATTCACCCCTCCACTTT.